A single sample gave rise to the 18 T cell receptor beta chains below, sequenced in a study of blood T cells in healthy people across ages. The authors ran a second PCR of roughly 6 to 11 cycles using a sample-barcoded 5' primer and a J-beta primer mix. Each CDR3 protein is one row after TCRdb ran MiXCR on the 5' RACE reads. This table holds 1.8 million or so distinct CDR3 sequences, more than 35% found once. The source material was blood. The source is a human donor in good health.

As regards this clonotype: The junction departs from the called germline gene at one end, perhaps through a read error. The V call is TRBV5-1, the J call TRBJ1-2; 7 nucleotides line up with TRBD1. CDR1 is SGHRS, CDR2 YFSETQ, per germline. This CDR3 is 14 amino acids long. DNA for the CDR3: TGCGCCCGCAGCTTGGCCGAGGGGGCTGGTGGCTACACCTTC. Protein sequence: CARSLAEGAGGYTF.

This clonotype has just a few counts. The chain couples TRBV7-2 to TRBJ2-3; 11 bases align to TRBD2. Germline V CDR1 and CDR2: SGHTA, FQGNSA. Unmatched junction bases numbered 11, after V lost 0 bases and J lost 6 bases. This CDR3 spans 18 amino acids. CDR3 loop: CASSLAAASGGPLDTQYF. In nucleotides, the CDR3 is TGTGCCAGCAGCTTAGCTGCCGCTAGCGGGGGGCCCCTGGATACGCAGTATTTT.

This clonotype has only a few counts. V and J are TRBV7-2 and TRBJ2-5; TRBD2 matches 13 bases. V shed 5 bases and J 5 bases; nucleotides not matched to a gene: 11. Germline CDR1 reads SGHTA; CDR2 reads FQGNSA. The length of the CDR3 is 17 residues. The CDR3 region is CASSPPTSGGILETQYF. Here the CDR3 DNA reads TGTGCCAGCAGCCCACCGACTAGCGGGGGGATCTTGGAGACCCAGTACTTC. Full variable domain (missing parts from reference TRBV7-2 and TRBJ2-5): GAGVSQSPSNKVTEKGKDVELRCDPISGHTALYWYRQSLGQGLEFLIYFQGNSAPDKSGLPSDRFSAERTGGSVSTLTIQRTQQEDSAVYLCASSPPTSGGILETQYFGPGTRLLVL.

The chain employs TRBV10-3 and TRBJ2-2; D is possibly TRBD1 (6 bases). V shed 6 bases and J shed 3 bases, with 14 bases lying between them. Germline values: CDR1 ENHRY, CDR2 SYGVKD. This CDR3 comprises 15 residues. CDR3 protein: CAIRTTGWDTGELFF. The CDR3 region has the DNA TGTGCCATCAGAACTACAGGGTGGGACACCGGGGAGCTGTTTTTT.

The chain combines TRBV7-6 with TRBJ1-1; TRBD1 matches 8 bases. J lost 3 bases, V lost 5 bases, and 2 bases had no gene match. The CDR3 extends over 13 amino acids. Germline CDR1 SGHVS, CDR2 FNYEAQ. CDR3 nucleotides: TGTGCCAGCAGCCAGACAGGGGACACTGAAGCTTTCTTT. Protein product: CASSQTGDTEAFF.

The rearrangement uses TRBV12-3 or TRBV12-4 and TRBJ2-1; no definite D call. V was cut by 5 bases and J by 8 bases, with 16 bases left in between. This CDR3 comprises 14 residues. Here the CDR3 reads CASSRKHPVDEQFF. CDR3 bases: TGTGCCAGCAGTCGCAAACACCCGGTGGATGAGCAGTTCTTC.

This clonotype appeared a few times. The chain couples TRBV29-1 to TRBJ1-1, with D possibly TRBD1 on 5 matching bases. The CDR3 covers 12 residues. V shed 6 bases and J shed 7 bases, with 15 bases lying between them. Germline V gene data show CDR1 as SQVTM and CDR2 as ANQGSEA. The CDR3 loop reads CSVARGVSEAFF. CDR3 sequence (DNA): TGCAGCGTAGCAAGGGGTGTGAGTGAAGCTTTCTTT.

The genes are TRBV7-3 and TRBJ2-3, with TRBD2 matching 7 bases. This CDR3 region has 15 residues. Looked up from germline, CDR1 is SGHTA and CDR2 is FQGTGA. Trimming at V came to 4 bases and at J to 4 bases, leaving 8 bases not matched to a gene. CDR3 region: CASSYGLEAADTQYF. The CDR3 nucleotides read TGTGCCAGCAGCTATGGACTAGAAGCGGCAGATACGCAGTATTTT.

This clonotype was seen repeatedly, ten times or more. V is TRBV2 and J is TRBJ2-1; D gene unclear. The CDR3 is 11 residues long. The V and J ends lost 4 bases and 6 bases respectively, with 4 bases between them. Germline V gene lookup returns CDR1 SNHLY and CDR2 FYNNEI. CDR3 DNA sequence: TGTGCCAGCAGTGCCAGCAATGAGCAGTTCTTC. Translation gives CASSASNEQFF.

This clonotype was observed a few times. The chain employs TRBV29-1 and TRBJ2-7; TRBD1 matches 10 bases. CDR1 and CDR2 from the germline V gene are SQVTM and ANQGSEA. After removal of 4 bases from V and 1 base from J, the junction contained 4 bases not matched to a gene. This CDR3 is 14 amino acids long. The CDR3 sequence is CSVVPDRGSYEQYF. The CDR3 nucleotides are TGCAGCGTTGTCCCGGACAGGGGGTCCTACGAGCAGTACTTC.

This clonotype occurred a few times. V gene TRBV9 combines with J gene TRBJ1-6, with D uncertain. Germline lookup yields CDR1 SGDLS and CDR2 YYNGEE. Trimming cost V 3 bases and J 7 bases, with 17 bases left between them. The CDR3 contains 16 residues. CDR3 sequence (DNA): TGTGCCAGCAGCGGAGAAGGAGCCGCGGGGAATTCACCCCTCCACTTT. It translates to CASSGEGAAGNSPLHF.

This clonotype was counted only a few times. The CDR3, as DNA: TGTGCCAGCAACCTCTTATACCGGGACAGGGATTTTATAAACTATGGCTACACCTTC. It codes for CASNLLYRDRDFINYGYTF. The chain has TRBV4-2 and TRBJ1-2, with 9 bases fitting TRBD1. Germline-derived CDR1 and CDR2 are LGHNA and YNFKEQ. V trimming: 7 bases; J trimming: 2 bases; junction bases outside the gene matches: 20. The CDR3 covers 19 residues.

This sequence joins TRBV29-1 and TRBJ1-5; a possible D gene is TRBD1 (5 bases). CDR1 and CDR2 from the germline V gene are SQVTM and ANQGSEA. V lost 7 bases and J lost 5, with 12 bases in between. The CDR3 extends over 12 amino acids. This chain's CDR3 is CSAGLLDQPQHF. The CDR3 bases are TGCAGCGCGGGACTATTGGATCAGCCCCAGCATTTT.

J is TRBJ2-7 and V is TRBV20-1, with a possible D match to TRBD2 (5 bases). The CDR3 contains 13 residues. Germline-derived CDR1 and CDR2 are DFQATT and SNEGSKA (reference sequence). Between the trimmed V and J ends, which lost 5 bases and 2 bases, there was a span of 13 bases. The CDR3, as DNA: TGCAGTGCTGAAAAGACTACCACCTACGAGCAGTACTTC. It specifies CSAEKTTTYEQYF.

This clonotype was detected once. One junction end disagrees with the germline gene, perhaps due to a read error. The chain uses TRBV2 and TRBJ2-1; 8 bases are a match to TRBD1. Germline V gives CDR1 SNHLY, CDR2 FYNNEI. The CDR3 covers 15 residues. The CDR3 bases are TGTGCCAGCAGCGCAGACAGGGGTCCGAGGAATGGGCAGTTCTTC. Residues: CASSADRGPRNGQFF.

A single count supports this clonotype. The chain has TRBV12-5 and TRBJ2-1, with no clear D. The V gene lost 3 bases and the J gene lost 8 bases, with 17 bases spanning the gap. The CDR3 consists of 15 residues. Germline values: CDR1 LGHNT, CDR2 FRNRAP. The CDR3 is CASGFVGPRVDEQFF. The CDR3 DNA sequence: TGTGCTAGTGGTTTTGTGGGCCCCAGAGTGGATGAGCAGTTCTTC.

This clonotype was counted many times. This sequence joins TRBV4-3 and TRBJ1-2; no clear D gene. The V gene lost 0 bases and the J gene lost 7 bases, with 9 bases spanning the gap. The CDR3 is 13 residues long. Germline V lookup: CDR1 LGHNA, CDR2 YSLEER. The CDR3 loop is CASSQDRRAGYTF. The DNA for the CDR3 is TGCGCCAGCAGCCAAGATCGGAGGGCTGGCTACACCTTC.

This clonotype was seen more than once but under ten times. The V gene is TRBV29-1, the J gene TRBJ1-1, with D hard to call. V was clipped by 5 bases and J by 4 bases, with 8 bases between them. Germline CDR1 and CDR2: SQVTM and ANQGSEA. The CDR3 runs 11 residues. Here the CDR3 DNA reads TGCAGCGTTCGTGGTTCCACTGAAGCTTTCTTT. The encoded protein is CSVRGSTEAFF.